This TCR beta chain appears in the sequencing data of a study of vaccination effects on CD4 cells after COVID-19. About the study: Following the second dose by a median of 72 days, the post-vaccine samples were obtained. Study-level findings and limits: Sampling in the study covered few convalescent patients and included no early post-infection timepoints. From healthy vaccinees, only 1 of 255 vaccine-induced clones also reacted to common cold coronaviruses. Long after vaccination, the clones induced by infection and by vaccine shrank markedly in size.

V lost 5 bases to trimming and J lost 2 bases; unmatched junction nucleotides: 5. The CDR3 runs 14 residues. The germline V gene encodes CDR1 ENHRY and CDR2 SYGVKD. On this clone itself: Its matching antigen is unknown.

TCRdb keeps only in-frame clones here, not all; method: immunoSEQ multiplex PCR. This sample has about 69,000 clones, with about 80% found just once. Using viral peptide pools, the ViraFEST assay grew out antigen-specific CD4+ T cells prior to sequencing. Culture proceeded for approximately 10 days, and CD4+ T cells were then isolated. Either the BNT162b2 or mRNA-1273 vaccine was given to participants in two doses. The source of this sequence is a human donor who received a COVID-19 vaccine. The chain joins TRBV10-3 to TRBJ1-2, with 7 bases fitting TRBD1. The input for sequencing was CD4+ T cells from PBMCs cultured with HCoV-OC43 spike peptides, taken after COVID-19 vaccination. The subset was: HCoV-OC43 spike overlapping peptide pool stimulation. The CDR3 nucleotides are TGTGCCATCAGTCTGACAGGGAACAACTATGGCTACACCTTC. Protein product: CAISLTGNNYGYTF.